This passage covers 31 T cell receptor beta chains from one sample sequenced in a study of cytomegalovirus exposure and HLA in healthy donors. Assay used: immunoSEQ multiplex PCR; TCRdb lists only in-frame clones, some missing. The sample includes around 120,000 clones, approximately 90% of them seen just once. Sequencing input: PBMCs. Source of these receptors: a woman in her late teens or twenties in good health and CMV-seropositive.

The rearrangement joins TRBV9 to TRBJ2-2; D might be TRBD1 (5 bases). Trimming cost V 0 bases and J 7 bases, with 16 bases left between them. The germline V gene encodes CDR1 SGDLS and CDR2 YYNGEE. CDR3 length equals 16 residues. CDR3 nucleotide sequence: TGTGCCAGCAGCGTAGCCGGAAGGGGAAGGGACGGGGAGCTGTTTTTT. This gives the protein CASSVAGRGRDGELFF.

The CDR3 DNA sequence: TGCGCCAGCAGCTTGGTAGGGGCTAACTATGGCTACACCTTC. Protein sequence: CASSLVGANYGYTF. This chain joins TRBV5-1 and TRBJ1-2; TRBD1 is a possible D gene (5 bases). With 0 bases removed from V and 0 bases from J, the gap between germline ends came to 6 bases. There are 14 residues in the CDR3. The germline V gene has CDR1 SGHRS and CDR2 YFSETQ.

V gene TRBV30 combines with J gene TRBJ1-4; no firm D call. V shed 0 bases and J shed 4 bases, with 6 bases lying between them. Germline CDR1 and CDR2: GTSNPN and SVGIG (reference sequence). The CDR3 length is 13 residues. CDR3 bases: TGTGCCTGGAGTGTACAGAGTAATGAAAAACTGTTTTTT. It yields the protein CAWSVQSNEKLFF. Variable domain in full (rest from reference TRBV30 and TRBJ1-4): SQTIHQWPATLVQPVGSPLSLECTVEGTSNPNLYWYRQAAGRGLQLLFYSVGIGQISSEVPQNLSASRPQDRQFILSSKKLLLSDSGFYLCAWSVQSNEKLFFGSGTQLSVL.

V is TRBV7-9 and J is TRBJ1-5; D uncertain. Per germline, CDR1 SEHNR and CDR2 FQNEAQ (reference sequence). The CDR3 contains 15 residues. Trimming removed 2 bases at V and 3 bases at J, with 11 bases between. CDR3 DNA sequence: TGTGCCAGCAGCTTACCGAGATTTTCCAATCAGCCCCAGCATTTT. This sequence encodes CASSLPRFSNQPQHF.

This clone came up once. The chain links TRBV19 to TRBJ1-1; weak D call: TRBD1 (6 bases). CDR3 length: 13 residues. The V gene's germline CDR1 is LNHDA and CDR2 SQIVND (reference sequence). The germline V and J ends were trimmed by 7 bases and 1 base, with 10 bases remaining between them. The CDR3 DNA follows: TGTGCCAGTAACAAAGGGGGGAACACTGAAGCTTTCTTT. Residues: CASNKGGNTEAFF. Looking up the rest from reference TRBV19 and TRBJ1-1 gives the full variable domain: DGGITQSPKYLFRKEGQNVTLSCEQNLNHDAMYWYRQDPGQGLRLIYYSQIVNDFQKGDIAEGYSVSREKKESFPLTVTSAQKNPTAFYLCASNKGGNTEAFFGQGTRLTVV.

The chain uses TRBV5-1 and TRBJ2-1; 14 bases are a match to TRBD2. The length of the CDR3 is 16 residues. Trimming took 4 bases from V and 7 from J; bases not matched to a gene: 7. CDR1 SGHRS and CDR2 YFSETQ come from the germline V gene. CDR3 loop: CASSGGTSGGRNEQFF. CDR3 coding DNA: TGCGCCAGCAGCGGAGGGACTAGCGGGGGTAGGAATGAGCAGTTCTTC.

Concerning this clone: The junction and the germline gene differ at one end; a read error may be behind it. V and J are TRBV7-7 and TRBJ1-4; D unclear. CDR3 length: 13 residues. The germline gives CDR1 SSHAT, CDR2 FNYEAQ (reference sequence). CDR3 sequence reads: CASSSSVGGKLFF. CDR3 DNA: TGTGCTAGCAGCTCATCGGTGGGCGGGAAACTGTTTTTT.

The V gene is TRBV5-8, the J gene TRBJ2-1; TRBD2 matches at 7 bases. Trimming took 2 bases from V and 2 from J; bases not matched to a gene: 7. In germline, CDR1 is SGHTS, CDR2 YDEGEE. The CDR3 spans 16 residues. CDR3: CASSFGAGPPYNEQFF. The DNA for the CDR3 is TGTGCCAGCAGCTTTGGAGCGGGACCCCCCTACAATGAGCAGTTCTTC.

This chain uses TRBV13 with TRBJ2-2, with D unclear. Germline assignment: CDR1 PRHDT and CDR2 FYEKMQ (reference sequence). This CDR3 has 15 residues. Trimming took off 0 bases at V and 1 base at J, with 6 bases between the two ends. The CDR3 bases are TGTGCCAGCAGCTTAGGGAGGAAGAACACCGGGGAGCTGTTTTTT. It is translated as CASSLGRKNTGELFF.

This clone was picked up one time. The chain joins TRBV27 to TRBJ1-1; 8 nucleotides line up with TRBD1. Per the germline V gene, CDR1 is MNHEY and CDR2 is SMNVEV (reference sequence). The trim removed 5 bases at V and 5 bases at J, leaving 10 bases unmatched. There are 15 residues in the CDR3. The chain's CDR3 is CASSPWTGLSTEAFF. In DNA form, the CDR3 reads TGTGCCAGCAGTCCTTGGACAGGGTTGAGTACTGAAGCTTTCTTT.

The chain has TRBV28 and TRBJ2-7; weak D call: TRBD1 (5 bases). The V and J ends lost 8 bases and 2 bases respectively, with 13 bases between them. CDR1 and CDR2 from the germline V gene are MDHEN and SYDVKM. There are 13 residues in the CDR3. The DNA for the CDR3 is TGTGCCAGCCAGGGCAGCCCAACCTACGAGCAGTACTTC. It encodes CASQGSPTYEQYF. The full variable domain, with the rest looked up from reference TRBV28 and TRBJ2-7, is DVKVTQSSRYLVKRTGEKVFLECVQDMDHENMFWYRQDPGLGLRLIYFSYDVKMKEKGDIPEGYSVSREKKERFSLILESASTNQTSMYLCASQGSPTYEQYFGPGTRLTVT.

The CDR3 DNA is TGTGCCAGCAGTGAGGAATCCGGCACAGATTATGGCTACACCTTC. Its protein is CASSEESGTDYGYTF. The chain carries TRBV2 and TRBJ1-2; no firm D call. Germline CDR1 SNHLY, CDR2 FYNNEI. V gave up 3 bases and J gave up 5 bases, with 16 bases separating them. This CDR3 region has 15 residues.

V and J are TRBV19 and TRBJ2-3; 8 positions match TRBD2. Germline V lookup: CDR1 LNHDA, CDR2 SQIVND (reference sequence). There are 15 residues in the CDR3. V trimming: 5 bases; J trimming: 2 bases; junction bases outside the gene matches: 6. CDR3 protein: CASSPRLALTDTQYF. CDR3 nucleotide sequence: TGTGCCAGTAGTCCAAGACTAGCGCTCACAGATACGCAGTATTTT.

This clone has only a few counts. This rearrangement joins TRBV6-1 to TRBJ2-3; D gene unclear. Germline V gives CDR1 MNHNS, CDR2 SASEGT. V was clipped by 6 bases and J by 0 bases, with 10 bases between them. The CDR3 is 14 residues long. CDR3 DNA sequence: TGTGCCAGCAGCAAACCCACTAGCACAGATACGCAGTATTTT. It codes for CASSKPTSTDTQYF.

This rearrangement joins TRBV7-8 to TRBJ1-2, with 8 nucleotides matching TRBD1. J was trimmed by 4 bases and V by 5 bases; bases with no gene match: 6. This CDR3 is built from 14 residues. Germline CDR1 reads SGHVS; CDR2 reads FQNEAQ. CDR3 sequence reads: CASSPGGEGYGYTF. The CDR3 nucleotides read TGTGCCAGCAGCCCAGGGGGCGAGGGCTATGGCTACACCTTC.

This clone appeared once. The rearrangement links TRBV7-2 to TRBJ1-1; TRBD1 aligns across 8 bases. The CDR3 has 15 residues. The germline V gene has CDR1 SGHTA and CDR2 FQGNSA. J was trimmed by 3 bases and V by 3 bases; bases with no gene match: 6. Here the CDR3 DNA reads TGTGCCAGCAGCTTGCAGGGGGCTTGGGACACTGAAGCTTTCTTT. As protein: CASSLQGAWDTEAFF.

V gene TRBV12-5 combines with J gene TRBJ2-3; 7 bases match TRBD1. The germline V gene has CDR1 LGHNT and CDR2 FRNRAP. The CDR3 consists of 15 residues. V was pared by 1 base and J by 2 bases, with 3 bases of the junction left unmatched. The CDR3 reads CASGLGRGFTDTQYF. The CDR3 DNA follows: TGTGCTAGTGGTTTGGGCAGGGGGTTCACAGATACGCAGTATTTT.

The chain is built from TRBV2 and TRBJ1-1; no firm D call. The V gene lost 5 bases and the J gene lost 4 bases, with 14 bases spanning the gap. The CDR3 extends over 14 amino acids. Germline V lookup: CDR1 SNHLY, CDR2 FYNNEI. CDR3 in amino acids: CASSLRDNLTEAFF. The CDR3, as DNA: TGTGCCAGCAGTCTCCGAGACAACCTCACTGAAGCTTTCTTT.

The chain joins TRBV10-3 to TRBJ2-1; 8 bases agree with TRBD2. Germline V lookup: CDR1 ENHRY, CDR2 SYGVKD. The CDR3 extends over 14 amino acids. The V and J ends lost 8 bases and 5 bases, in that order; junction bases with no gene match: 8. The CDR3 DNA follows: TGTGCCATCCGGGGGACTAGGGGAAACAATGAGCAGTTCTTC. It codes for CAIRGTRGNNEQFF.

The chain recombines TRBV6-5 with TRBJ2-2; 8 bases agree with TRBD1. Germline V lookup: CDR1 MNHEY, CDR2 SVGAGI. V lost 5 bases to trimming and J lost 7 bases; unmatched junction nucleotides: 6. This CDR3 has 14 amino acids. The chain's CDR3 is CASSPGTGIGELFF. For the CDR3, the DNA is TGTGCCAGCAGTCCCGGGACAGGCATCGGGGAGCTGTTTTTT.

The chain carries TRBV30 and TRBJ1-1; 10 bases align to TRBD1. Germline trimming cut 1 base from V and 5 bases from J; bases unmatched to any gene: 7. From germline, CDR1 is GTSNPN and CDR2 SVGIG (reference sequence). The CDR3 loop spans 15 amino acids. The CDR3 coding sequence is TGTGCCTGGAGTGATCAGACAGGGGGCTGGACTGAAGCTTTCTTT. Amino acid sequence: CAWSDQTGGWTEAFF. The whole variable domain, filled in from reference TRBV30 and TRBJ1-1, reads SQTIHQWPATLVQPVGSPLSLECTVEGTSNPNLYWYRQAAGRGLQLLFYSVGIGQISSEVPQNLSASRPQDRQFILSSKKLLLSDSGFYLCAWSDQTGGWTEAFFGQGTRLTVV.

The chain links TRBV9 to TRBJ2-7; possible D gene TRBD1, 6 bases. The CDR3 spans 14 residues. V gave up 2 bases and J gave up 3 bases, with 12 bases separating them. Germline V CDR1 and CDR2: SGDLS, YYNGEE. In DNA, the CDR3 is TGTGCCAGCAGCGTGGGTACAGGGCACTACGAGCAGTACTTC. Residues: CASSVGTGHYEQYF.

The V gene is TRBV20-1, the J gene TRBJ1-5; D is perhaps TRBD1 (5 bases). This CDR3 spans 11 amino acids. The germline gives CDR1 DFQATT, CDR2 SNEGSKA (reference sequence). In DNA form, the CDR3 reads TGCAGCACAGGTCACAATCAGCCCCAGCATTTT. It is translated as CSTGHNQPQHF.

The chain recombines TRBV4-1 with TRBJ2-7; 8 nucleotides agree with TRBD1. The germline CDR1 and CDR2 sequences are MGHRA and YSYEKL. This CDR3 comprises 15 residues. The J segment lost 0 bases and the V segment lost 1 base, leaving 2 bases of the junction unmatched. The chain's CDR3 is CASSQADRASYEQYF. The CDR3 region has the DNA TGCGCCAGCAGCCAAGCGGACAGGGCCTCCTACGAGCAGTACTTC.

The chain joins TRBV6-5 to TRBJ2-7; 7 bases line up with TRBD2. This CDR3 comprises 14 residues. V lost 4 bases to trimming and J lost 6 bases; unmatched junction nucleotides: 9. The germline V gene has CDR1 MNHEY and CDR2 SVGAGI. CDR3 coding DNA: TGTGCCAGCAGTTTGCGGGGGAAGCCCGGCGAGCAGTACTTC. Encoded protein: CASSLRGKPGEQYF.

This clone appeared a single time. CDR3 in amino acids: CASSPNGGAPNNEQFF. Here the CDR3 DNA reads TGTGCCAGCAGCCCTAACGGGGGGGCGCCCAACAATGAGCAGTTCTTC. V gene TRBV7-3 combines with J gene TRBJ2-1; TRBD2 matches at 8 bases. J gave up 5 bases and V 5 bases, and 11 bases lay outside the gene matches. Per the germline V gene, CDR1 is SGHTA and CDR2 is FQGTGA. The CDR3 sequence is 16 residues long.

The rearrangement uses TRBV7-3 and TRBJ2-3; no clear D gene. The V and J ends lost 3 bases and 2 bases respectively, with 3 bases between them. CDR1 and CDR2 from the germline V gene are SGHTA and FQGTGA. The length of the CDR3 is 12 residues. DNA for the CDR3: TGTGCCAGCAGCTTCTACACAGATACGCAGTATTTT. This codes for CASSFYTDTQYF.

The rearrangement joins TRBV9 to TRBJ2-1, with no clear D. With 0 bases removed from V and 6 bases from J, the gap between germline ends came to 7 bases. From germline, CDR1 is SGDLS and CDR2 YYNGEE. This CDR3 is built from 13 residues. The CDR3 DNA reads as TGTGCCAGCAGCGTAGCCCTAACCAATGAGCAGTTCTTC. Translation: CASSVALTNEQFF.

J is TRBJ2-4 and V is TRBV2; TRBD2 aligns across 8 bases. The ends lost 6 bases at V and 1 base at J; junction bases unmatched: 14. CDR3 length equals 18 residues. Germline-derived CDR1 and CDR2 are SNHLY and FYNNEI. The CDR3 DNA follows: TGTGCCAGCAGGTCCCGGGCGGGTGGCGGGGGGGCCAAAAACATTCAGTACTTC. Its translation is CASRSRAGGGGAKNIQYF. Variable domain in full (rest from reference TRBV2 and TRBJ2-4): EPEVTQTPSHQVTQMGQEVILRCVPISNHLYFYWYRQILGQKVEFLVSFYNNEISEKSEIFDDQFSVERPDGSNFTLKIRSTKLEDSAMYFCASRSRAGGGGAKNIQYFGAGTRLSVL.

V gene TRBV30 combines with J gene TRBJ2-1; unclear D gene. The CDR3 has 15 residues. The germline gives CDR1 GTSNPN, CDR2 SVGIG (reference sequence). Deletions cut 8 bases from V and 0 bases from J, with 17 bases between. CDR3 residues: CALRLVTSSYNEQFF. DNA for the CDR3: TGTGCCCTGCGTTTGGTGACAAGCTCCTACAATGAGCAGTTCTTC.

The table lists this clone with a few counts. This chain connects TRBV5-4 to TRBJ1-6; D is perhaps TRBD1 (5 bases). The CDR3 loop spans 14 amino acids. Germline loops: CDR1 SGHNT, CDR2 YYREEE (reference sequence). V lost 5 bases to trimming and J lost 7 bases, with 13 bases between them. CDR3 DNA: TGTGCCAGCAGTGTGGGAGGGGTCAATTCACCCCTCCACTTT. Translation: CASSVGGVNSPLHF.